This TCR beta chain was sequenced in a study of T-cell reconstitution after alpha-beta-depleted transplantation in children (dated by TCRdb to 2016 to 2017). Regarding the research as a whole: T-cell immune reconstitution after TCRalphabeta/CD19-depleted allogeneic hematopoietic cell transplantation in children was quantitatively tracked in the study by means of TCR repertoire profiling.

The library came from PCR. Sequencing instrument: Illumina HiSeq 2500. TCR libraries were prepared with molecular barcoding, using unique molecular identifiers to normalize TCRbeta repertoire quantification. TCRdb itself trimmed the public reads at Q25 with fastp, ran MiXCR and retained productive beta chains. Rows matching on CDR3 protein sequence are summarized as one entry with the most common DNA and genes. Present in this sample are about 110,000 distinct CDR3 sequences, 5% to 8% of which were seen just once. The top ten constitute around 23% of the sample. Study-wide conclusions, independent of this receptor: The apparently early recovery of alphabetaT-cell counts about two months after transplant reportedly depended on only several hundred rapidly expanded clones that came from non-depleted graft cells. The high TCRbeta diversity at day 60 in some patients was ascribed to recipient T cells and intrathymic progenitors that had survived conditioning. Hyperexpanded clone frequencies declined over subsequent months; after one year, T-cell counts and TCRbeta diversity were mostly attributed to newly produced T cells.

Read against the paper, the sample's treatment or condition label means: allogeneic hematopoietic cell transplantation with graft depleted of TCRalphabeta T cells and CD19 B cells. The transplant recipients were children given TCRalphabeta/CD19-depleted allogeneic hematopoietic cell grafts. From the cysteine through the phenylalanine, the CDR3 covers 15 amino acids. The entry retains the CDR3 DNA only, 45 bases that are in frame from base 1. Deletion took 1 base off V and 6 bases off J, with a span of 15 bases between the germline ends. Per the germline V gene, SGHRS is the CDR1 and YFSETQ is the CDR2. This clonotype was observed at least ten times. It has no known antigen specificity. The input lacks base qualities; no much larger clone sits a single base away.

The chain joins TRBV5-1 to TRBJ2-3; TRBD2 could be the D gene, as 7 bases match. This clonotype was sampled from a male patient aged 2 to 9 who had a stem cell transplant for acute lymphoblastic leukemia, so the T cells may come from the graft donor. Here the sequenced sample was PBMCs, mostly from graft donor cells, taken 360 days after TCRalphabeta/CD19-depleted stem cell transplant. The CDR3 here reads CASSLTAGHTDTQYF. The sequence in DNA is TGCGCCAGCAGCTTGACAGCGGGACACACGGATACGCAGTATTTT.